This TCR beta chain was recorded in a study of CD8+ T cells in alopecia areata. Points from the study as a whole: Resident alphabeta T cells of normal skin are also sequenced in scalp samples.

Concerning this clone: Its target is not known.

PBMC-derived CD4+ and CD8+ T cells were sorted. cDNA prepared by RNA extraction and subsequent reverse transcription served as the template for sequencing. Produced via immunoSEQ multiplex PCR; TCRdb's table is partial and in-frame only. The sample has 110,000 to 150,000 clones, roughly 53% seen once. Germline V gives CDR1 SQVTM, CDR2 ANQGSEA. The CDR3 totals 13 residues. The junction had 3 bases not matched to a gene; V was cut back by 2 bases and J by 3 bases. The chain recombines TRBV29-1 with TRBJ2-7; 8 bases fit TRBD2. Sample: CD4+ T cells sorted from blood, taken at week 0. This clonotype was sampled from a human donor with alopecia areata. The CDR3 loop reads CSVETGGDYEQYF. In nucleotides, the CDR3 is TGCAGCGTTGAAACCGGGGGGGACTACGAGCAGTACTTC.